Sequencing of this T cell receptor beta chain was carried out in a study of blood T cell repertoires in COVID-19. Overall study context: Sample material is recorded as cDNA or gDNA derived from T cells, B-cell-depleted T cells, or PBMCs.

The CDR3 is 15 residues long. Generated by immunoSEQ multiplex PCR, the TCRdb table keeps only in-frame clones and is missing some. The profile shows roughly 570,000 clones, approximately 88% of them singletons. Sequences were obtained from peripheral blood. The chain couples TRBV21-1 to TRBJ2-3; no check of the table's D call, TRBD2, against the DNA was made. TRBV21-1 is shown as a pseudogene. This TCR was sampled from a woman aged 45-65 years with COVID-19, enrolled during active disease. CDR3 residues: CASSTSGGPTDTQYF. CDR3 sequence (DNA): TGTGCCAGCAGCACCTCCGGAGGCCCCACAGATACGCAGTATTTT.